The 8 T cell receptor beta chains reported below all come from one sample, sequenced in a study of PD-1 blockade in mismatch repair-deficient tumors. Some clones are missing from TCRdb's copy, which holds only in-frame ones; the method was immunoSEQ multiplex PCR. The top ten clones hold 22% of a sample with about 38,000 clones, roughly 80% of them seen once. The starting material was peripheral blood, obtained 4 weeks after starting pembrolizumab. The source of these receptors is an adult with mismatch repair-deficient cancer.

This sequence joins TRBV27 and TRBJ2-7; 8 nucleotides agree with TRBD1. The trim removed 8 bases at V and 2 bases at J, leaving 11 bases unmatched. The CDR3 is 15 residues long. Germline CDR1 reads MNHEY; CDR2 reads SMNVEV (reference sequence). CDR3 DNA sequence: TGTGCCAGCCGCGTCGGACAGGGTGGGACCTACGAGCAGTACTTC. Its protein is CASRVGQGGTYEQYF.

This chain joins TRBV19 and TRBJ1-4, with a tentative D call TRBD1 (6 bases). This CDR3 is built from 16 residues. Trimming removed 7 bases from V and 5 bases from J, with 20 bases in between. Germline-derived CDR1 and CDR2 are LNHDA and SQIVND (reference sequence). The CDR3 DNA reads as TGTGCCAGTATTAGCGTGGGGGCGGAGGCAAATGAAAAACTGTTTTTT. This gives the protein CASISVGAEANEKLFF.

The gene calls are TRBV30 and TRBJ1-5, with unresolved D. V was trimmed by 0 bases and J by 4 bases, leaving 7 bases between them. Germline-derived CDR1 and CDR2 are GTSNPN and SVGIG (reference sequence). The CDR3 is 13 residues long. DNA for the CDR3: TGTGCCTGGAGTGTAGACGGGAATCAGCCCCAGCATTTT. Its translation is CAWSVDGNQPQHF.

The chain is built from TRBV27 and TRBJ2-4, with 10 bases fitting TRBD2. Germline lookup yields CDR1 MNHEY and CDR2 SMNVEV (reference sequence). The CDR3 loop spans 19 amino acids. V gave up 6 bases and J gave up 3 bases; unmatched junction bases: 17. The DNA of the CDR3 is TGTGCCAGCAGCCCTTACTCCCCCCAAGCGGGAGGGCTCAAAAACATTCAGTACTTC. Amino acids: CASSPYSPQAGGLKNIQYF.

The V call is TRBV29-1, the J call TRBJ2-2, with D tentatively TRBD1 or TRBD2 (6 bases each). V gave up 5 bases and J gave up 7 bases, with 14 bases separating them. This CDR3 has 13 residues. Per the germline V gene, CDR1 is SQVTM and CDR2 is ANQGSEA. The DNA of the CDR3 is TGCAGCGTTCGAAAGGGGGGAGGCGGGGAGCTGTTTTTT. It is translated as CSVRKGGGGELFF.

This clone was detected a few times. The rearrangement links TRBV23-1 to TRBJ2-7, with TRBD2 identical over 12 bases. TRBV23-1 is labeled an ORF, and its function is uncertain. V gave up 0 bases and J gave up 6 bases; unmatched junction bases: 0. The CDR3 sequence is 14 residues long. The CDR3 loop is CASSQSTSGSEQYF. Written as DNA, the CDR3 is TGCGCCAGCAGTCAATCGACTAGCGGGAGCGAGCAGTACTTC.

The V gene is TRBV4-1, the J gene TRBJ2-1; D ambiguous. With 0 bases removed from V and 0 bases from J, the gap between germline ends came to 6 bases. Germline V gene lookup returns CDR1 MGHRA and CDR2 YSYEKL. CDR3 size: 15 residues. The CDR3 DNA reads TGCGCCAGCAGCCAAGATCCGACCTCCTACAATGAGCAGTTCTTC. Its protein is CASSQDPTSYNEQFF.

The DNA of the CDR3 is TGTGCCAGTAAAGCGGCCTACAATCAGCCCCAGCATTTT. This codes for CASKAAYNQPQHF. The rearrangement joins TRBV19 to TRBJ1-5; D is unresolved. V lost 7 bases to trimming and J lost 3 bases, with 10 bases between them. Germline CDR1 LNHDA, CDR2 SQIVND (reference sequence). The length of the CDR3 is 13 residues. The full variable domain, with the rest looked up from reference TRBV19 and TRBJ1-5, is DGGITQSPKYLFRKEGQNVTLSCEQNLNHDAMYWYRQDPGQGLRLIYYSQIVNDFQKGDIAEGYSVSREKKESFPLTVTSAQKNPTAFYLCASKAAYNQPQHFGDGTRLSIL.